Sequencing of this TCR beta chain was carried out in a study of early T cells in non-severe SARS-CoV-2 infection. In TCRdb, the 5' RACE reads were re-called with MiXCR into one record per CDR3 protein. This sample carries around 83,000 distinct CDR3 sequences, more than 9% of them seen once, and the ten largest clones take around 8%. The sequence derives from an adult who was a healthcare worker with PCR-confirmed SARS-CoV-2 infection or an uninfected control (not recorded which). The sequencing used whole blood, collected at baseline.

This CDR3 is CASSLGGARQYF. The CDR3 DNA reads as TGTGCCAGCAGCTTGGGAGGAGCCAGGCAGTATTTT. The chain combines TRBV5-4 with TRBJ2-3; no reliable D call. This CDR3 is built from 12 residues. Germline CDR1 reads SGHNT; CDR2 reads YYREEE (reference sequence). Trimming removed 0 bases at V and 11 bases at J, with 10 bases between. Combining the CDR3 with reference TRBV5-4 and TRBJ2-3 gives the whole variable domain ETGVTQSPTHLIKTRGQQVTLRCSSQSGHNTVSWYQQALGQGPQFIFQYYREEENGRGNFPPRFSGLQFPNYSSELNVNALELDDSALYLCASSLGGARQYFGPGTRLTVL.